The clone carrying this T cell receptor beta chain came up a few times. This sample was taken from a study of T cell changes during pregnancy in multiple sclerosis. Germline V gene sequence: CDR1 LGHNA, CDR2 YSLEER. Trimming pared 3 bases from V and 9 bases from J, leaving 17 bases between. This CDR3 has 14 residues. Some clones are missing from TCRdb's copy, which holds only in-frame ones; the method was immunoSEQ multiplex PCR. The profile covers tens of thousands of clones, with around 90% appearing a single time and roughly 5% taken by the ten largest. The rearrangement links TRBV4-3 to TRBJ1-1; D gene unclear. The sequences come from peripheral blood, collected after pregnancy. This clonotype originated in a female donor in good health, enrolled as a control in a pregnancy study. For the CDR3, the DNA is TGCGCCAGCAGCCAGGGCGCAGAACCTGCCCAAGCTTTCTTT. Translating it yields CASSQGAEPAQAFF.